The 21 T cell receptor beta chains reported below all come from one sample, sequenced in a study of blood T cell repertoires in COVID-19. Only in-frame clones appear in the TCRdb table, and some are missing; sequencing was by immunoSEQ multiplex PCR. The table shows tens of thousands of clones, with roughly nine tenths occurring only once. The sequenced sample consisted of peripheral blood. These receptor sequences come from a man aged 60-69 years with active COVID-19.

The chain links TRBV4-2 to TRBJ2-5, with 9 bases fitting TRBD1. The CDR3 is made up of 15 amino acids. CDR1 and CDR2 (germline): LGHNA, YNFKEQ. The junction had 4 bases not matched to a gene; V was cut back by 0 bases and J by 5 bases. As DNA, the CDR3 is TGTGCCAGCAGCCAAGATTGGACAGGGGAGGAGACCCAGTACTTC. This gives the protein CASSQDWTGEETQYF.

This chain links TRBV6-2 or TRBV6-3 with TRBJ1-1; D may be TRBD1 (5 bases). CDR1 is MNHEY and CDR2 is SVGEGT in the germline V gene. V was clipped by 4 bases and J by 1 base, with 7 bases between them. CDR3 length: 13 residues. In DNA, the CDR3 is TGTGCCAGCAGTTCGACAGAGAACACTGAAGCTTTCTTT. This codes for CASSSTENTEAFF.

The V gene is TRBV29-1, the J gene TRBJ2-7; 7 bases map to TRBD2. The CDR3 length is 12 residues. Germline V gives CDR1 SQVTM, CDR2 ANQGSEA. After removal of 5 bases from V and 3 bases from J, the junction contained 4 bases not matched to a gene. As DNA, the CDR3 is TGCAGCGTTCGATCTAGCGGCTACGAGCAGTACTTC. Amino acids: CSVRSSGYEQYF.

This clone turned up a few times. This chain links TRBV27 with TRBJ2-7, with TRBD2 identical over 8 bases. Germline V CDR1 and CDR2: MNHEY, SMNVEV (reference sequence). Losses at the gene ends were 6 bases for V and 7 bases for J; bases not matched to a gene: 14. The CDR3 totals 15 residues. CDR3 in DNA: TGTGCCAGCAGACGGGTCGTAAATAGCGGGAAAGAGCAGTACTTC. It codes for CASRRVVNSGKEQYF.

In DNA, the CDR3 is TGTGCCAGCACCGCCCGCTCTCAGGGGGCTCTGGGCACCGGGGAGCTGTTTTTT. It specifies CASTARSQGALGTGELFF. V is TRBV27 and J is TRBJ2-2; 8 bases line up with TRBD1. V dropped 7 bases and J dropped 4; count of bases not matched to a gene: 17. The CDR3 has 18 residues. Germline-derived CDR1 and CDR2 are MNHEY and SMNVEV (reference sequence).

This chain connects TRBV7-8 to TRBJ2-7, with TRBD1 identical over 7 bases. The CDR3 has 15 residues. Trimming cost V 4 bases and J 0 bases; bases outside gene matches: 6. The germline CDR1 and CDR2 sequences are SGHVS and FQNEAQ. In nucleotides, the CDR3 is TGTGCCAGCAGCTCCGACAGGGACAGCTCCTACGAGCAGTACTTC. Translation gives CASSSDRDSSYEQYF. The full variable domain, rest sourced from reference TRBV7-8 and TRBJ2-7, is GAGVSQSPRYKVAKRGQDVALRCDPISGHVSLFWYQQALGQGPEFLTYFQNEAQLDKSGLPSDRFFAERPEGSVSTLKIQRTQQEDSAVYLCASSSDRDSSYEQYFGPGTRLTVT.

This chain connects TRBV18 to TRBJ1-2; 7 positions agree with TRBD1. This CDR3 has 17 residues. Germline lookup yields CDR1 KGHSH and CDR2 LQKENI. V shed 0 bases, J shed 1 base, and the junction held 8 bases outside the gene matches. The CDR3 DNA is TGTGCCAGCTCACCACCCTTTGGGACAGCGCTTAACTATGGCTACACCTTC. Translation gives CASSPPFGTALNYGYTF.

The V and J genes are TRBV10-3 and TRBJ2-7; 9 nucleotides agree with TRBD1. CDR3 size: 15 residues. Germline CDR1 ENHRY, CDR2 SYGVKD. The ends lost 0 bases at V and 9 bases at J; junction bases unmatched: 9. CDR3 in DNA: TGTGCCATCAGTGAGTCGACCGGACAGGGGACGGGGCAGTACTTC. Translating gives CAISESTGQGTGQYF.

The chain recombines TRBV7-2 with TRBJ1-1; TRBD1 aligns across 7 bases. Per the germline V gene, CDR1 is SGHTA and CDR2 is FQGNSA. With V trimmed by 5 bases and J by 5 bases, 5 bases remained unmatched. CDR3 length equals 13 residues. The CDR3 protein is CASSQTGQTEAFF. DNA for the CDR3: TGTGCCAGCAGCCAGACAGGGCAAACTGAAGCTTTCTTT.

In its sample, this clone was seen a few times. The chain recombines TRBV7-6 with TRBJ2-3; D is undetermined. This CDR3 has 14 residues. The germline V gene encodes CDR1 SGHVS and CDR2 FNYEAQ. Between the trimmed V and J ends, which lost 3 bases and 1 base, there was a span of 8 bases. Written as DNA, the CDR3 is TGTGCCAGCAGCTTGGGCTTGGGCACAGATACGCAGTATTTT. It codes for CASSLGLGTDTQYF.

The chain recombines TRBV24-1 with TRBJ2-1, with TRBD2 matching 8 bases. Trimming cost V 1 base and J 4 bases; bases outside gene matches: 2. Germline V gives CDR1 KGHDR, CDR2 SFDVKD. This CDR3 has 15 amino acids. CDR3 amino acids: CATSDLGGGYNEQFF. DNA for the CDR3: TGTGCCACCAGTGATTTAGGCGGGGGGTACAATGAGCAGTTCTTC.

V usage is TRBV19 and J usage is TRBJ1-1; TRBD1 matches 7 bases. Germline-derived CDR1 and CDR2 are LNHDA and SQIVND (reference sequence). This CDR3 is built from 16 residues. The trim removed 5 bases at V and 0 bases at J, leaving 9 bases unmatched. DNA for the CDR3: TGTGCCAGTAGTCGTCTGACAGGGTGGGTGAACACTGAAGCTTTCTTT. Its translation is CASSRLTGWVNTEAFF.

This sequence joins TRBV3-1 (or the pseudogene TRBV3-2) and TRBJ2-7, with 8 bases identical to TRBD2. The CDR3 loop spans 14 amino acids. Germline V gene data show CDR1 as LGHDT and CDR2 as YNNKEL (reference sequence). V was pared by 5 bases and J by 6 bases, with 9 bases of the junction left unmatched. The CDR3, as DNA: TGTGCCAGCAGCACTCCCTCACTAGCGGCCGAGCAGTACTTC. This codes for CASSTPSLAAEQYF.

The chain has TRBV7-2 and TRBJ2-7, with 7 bases matching TRBD1. Per the germline V gene, CDR1 is SGHTA and CDR2 is FQGNSA. The ends lost 1 base at V and 4 bases at J; junction bases unmatched: 7. The CDR3 has 15 residues. CDR3 residues: CASSLGWDSDYEQYF. The CDR3, as DNA: TGTGCCAGCAGCTTAGGGTGGGACAGCGATTACGAGCAGTACTTC.

The V call is TRBV5-5, the J call TRBJ2-5, with 8 bases matching TRBD1. Germline V lookup: CDR1 SGHKS, CDR2 YYEKEE (reference sequence). The length of the CDR3 is 17 residues. V shed 0 bases, J shed 1 base, and the junction held 8 bases outside the gene matches. CDR3: CASSLGPTTGAQETQYF. CDR3 DNA: TGTGCCAGCAGCTTGGGTCCCACGACAGGGGCCCAAGAGACCCAGTACTTC.

The chain has TRBV27 and TRBJ2-7; 11 bases fit TRBD1. CDR3 length equals 20 residues. Germline CDR1 and CDR2: MNHEY and SMNVEV (reference sequence). J lost 4 bases, V lost 4 bases, and 21 bases had no gene match. CDR3 residues: CASSSPRRTGGTINAYEQYF. In nucleotides, the CDR3 is TGTGCCAGCAGTTCTCCGCGGCGGACAGGGGGCACCATCAACGCTTACGAGCAGTACTTC.

The chain uses TRBV28 and TRBJ2-7; D remains ambiguous. Germline V gives CDR1 MDHEN, CDR2 SYDVKM. The CDR3 has 14 amino acids. V dropped 1 base and J dropped 1 base, with 8 bases sitting between them. The DNA for the CDR3 is TGTGCCAGCAGTTTATTAATACAGTCCTACGAGCAGTACTTC. It specifies CASSLLIQSYEQYF.

V is TRBV3-1 (or the pseudogene TRBV3-2) and J is TRBJ2-7; a possible D gene is TRBD1 (7 bases). CDR3 length: 15 amino acids. CDR1 LGHDT and CDR2 YNNKEL come from the germline V gene (reference sequence). Between the trimmed V and J ends, which lost 4 bases and 7 bases, there was a span of 20 bases. The CDR3 loop reads CASSRGGTSTGEQYF. CDR3 DNA sequence: TGTGCCAGCAGCCGAGGGGGGACCTCGACAGGGGAGCAGTACTTC.

This chain joins TRBV10-2 and TRBJ2-3, with D perhaps TRBD2 (5 bases). With 4 bases removed from V and 1 base from J, the gap between germline ends came to 12 bases. The V gene's germline CDR1 is WSHSY and CDR2 SAAADI. The CDR3 spans 15 residues. The chain's CDR3 is CASSAAETRTDTQYF. In DNA, the CDR3 is TGCGCCAGCAGTGCAGCGGAGACTCGCACAGATACGCAGTATTTT.

The chain is built from TRBV5-4 and TRBJ1-6, with 8 nucleotides matching TRBD1. The CDR3 is 14 amino acids. With 4 bases clipped from V and 6 bases from J, the junction kept 3 bases outside the gene matches. Germline V gene data show CDR1 as SGHNT and CDR2 as YYREEE (reference sequence). This CDR3 is CASSQGQVNSPLHF. For the CDR3, the DNA is TGTGCCAGCAGCCAGGGACAGGTTAATTCACCCCTCCACTTT.

The V and J genes are TRBV9 and TRBJ2-5; D may be TRBD2 (6 bases). V dropped 0 bases and J dropped 1 base, with 10 bases sitting between them. Germline V gene data show CDR1 as SGDLS and CDR2 as YYNGEE. The CDR3 covers 15 residues. The CDR3 coding sequence is TGTGCCAGCAGCGTAGAGGGGAGGCGCCAAGAGACCCAGTACTTC. It yields the protein CASSVEGRRQETQYF.